The text below deals with one TCR beta chain. This clonotype has a handful of counts. Its antigen specificity is not known. There are no base qualities to consult, and no much larger clone falls within one base. Ficoll-Paque density gradient centrifugation was used to isolate PBMCs. Via the germline V gene, CDR1 is SGHTA and CDR2 FQGNSA. The junction shows trimming of 5 bases on V and 8 bases on J, and the gene matches do not reach 13 bases of it. There are 16 amino acids in the CDR3, from cysteine to phenylalanine inclusive. CDR3 DNA only is kept here, 48 bases in frame from base 1. This specimen comes from a study of T-cell memory formation after mild COVID-19 listed by TCRdb under 2021. About the full investigation: TCR sequence clusters from the two donors were found to be largely donor specific. Longitudinal TCRalpha and TCRbeta repertoire sequencing tracked T-cell clones expanding and contracting after mild COVID-19 in two donors. Two young, previously healthy adult volunteers made up the cohort, one male and one female.

Results and caveats for the whole study, not just this receptor: Contracting CD4+ clones were located mainly in the CM and EM memory subsets, whereas CD8+ clones were found to be enriched in EMRA. The study included only a couple of mild cases, and larger cohorts that include severe cases with pre-infection samples were judged to be necessary. Some responding clones were detected in pre-infection memory, which suggested that pre-existing cross-reactive memory T cells had joined the SARS-CoV-2 response. Clones that contracted from day 15 to 85 showed balanced CD4/CD8 phenotypes, whereas a second wave of clones that expanded from day 15 to 37 leaned towards CD4+. Whether the second-wave clones peaking on day 37 were SARS-CoV-2 specific was not confirmed.

Sequencing was performed on an Illumina NovaSeq 6000. Using 5'RACE with constant-segment primers, TCRalpha and TCRbeta cDNA libraries were constructed, with sample barcodes and unique molecular identifiers added in the process. Trizol reagent was used to extract RNA from every sample. Library amplification was performed in two PCR steps, and a second sample barcode and Illumina TruSeq adapters were introduced in the second step. Sequencing of the libraries was done on an Illumina NovaSeq, producing 2 x 150 bp paired-end reads. For the original study's pipeline: With migec v1.2.7, reads were demultiplexed and then collapsed into UMI-guided consensus sequences. With mixcr v2.1.11, UMI consensuses were aligned to TRA and TRB V and J templates and assembled into clonotypes. Expanded or contracted clonotypes were those called significant by both edgeR and NoisET, with noise models trained on biological replicates. For edgeR calls, the cutoffs were a false discovery rate-adjusted p below 0.01 and a log2 fold-change threshold of 1. As an exploratory analysis of dynamics, max-normalized trajectories of the 1000 most abundant clonotypes were examined by PCA with hierarchical clustering. Each responding clone was given a CD4 or CD8 phenotype based on the CD4+ and CD8+ repertoires, which had been sequenced separately. The public reads were reanalyzed by TCRdb: fastp trimming at Q25, MiXCR alignment, in-frame beta chains only. All rows with the same CDR3 protein become a single entry with the most common DNA and genes. The V and J calls follow TCRdb's processing rather than the paper's. The table for this sample lists a few hundred thousand distinct CDR3 sequences; 8% to 9% of them were counted only once. Under 25% of the sample is held by the ten biggest clonotypes.

The sequence was collected from a man aged 18-30 years who had mild COVID-19 (a few samples of this study predate the infection). The sample titles of this study are shuffled in the database, so cell type and time point are left out; the donor was told from shared clones. The sequence links TRBV7-2 to TRBJ1-4, and 8 junction bases match TRBD1. Sequenced: PBMCs or a T cell subset sorted from them (not recorded which). The CDR3 corresponds to CASSPGVVAGGEKLFF. In nucleotides, the sequence is TGTGCCAGCAGCCCAGGGGTAGTGGCAGGGGGCGAAAAACTGTTTTTT.